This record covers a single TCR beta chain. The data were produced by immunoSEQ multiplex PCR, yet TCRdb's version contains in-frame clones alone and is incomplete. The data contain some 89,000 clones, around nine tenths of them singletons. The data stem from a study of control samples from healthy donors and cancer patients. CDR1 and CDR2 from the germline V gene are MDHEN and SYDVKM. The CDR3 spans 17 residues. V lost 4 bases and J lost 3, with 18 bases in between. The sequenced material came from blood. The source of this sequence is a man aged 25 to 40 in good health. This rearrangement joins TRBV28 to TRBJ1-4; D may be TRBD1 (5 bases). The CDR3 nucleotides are TGTGCCAGCAGTTCCGGGGCACTGCGGGGGTCTAATGAAAAACTGTTTTTT. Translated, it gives CASSSGALRGSNEKLFF.